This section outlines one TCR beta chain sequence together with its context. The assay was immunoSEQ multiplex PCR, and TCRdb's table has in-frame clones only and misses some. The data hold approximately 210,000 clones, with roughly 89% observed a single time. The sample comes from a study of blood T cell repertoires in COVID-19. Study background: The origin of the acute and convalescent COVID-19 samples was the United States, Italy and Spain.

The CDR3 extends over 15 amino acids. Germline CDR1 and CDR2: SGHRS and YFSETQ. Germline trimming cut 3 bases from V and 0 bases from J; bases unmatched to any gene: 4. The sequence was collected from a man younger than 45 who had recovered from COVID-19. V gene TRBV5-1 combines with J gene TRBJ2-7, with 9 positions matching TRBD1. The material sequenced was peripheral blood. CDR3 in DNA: TGCGCCAGCAGCTGGGGACAGGGAAGCTCCTACGAGCAGTACTTC. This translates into CASSWGQGSSYEQYF.